One and the same sample provided the 31 T cell receptor beta chains below, sequenced in a study of radiation and T cells in renal cell carcinoma. Repertoires were generated with immunoSEQ multiplex PCR, while TCRdb's copy carries only in-frame clones and drops some. The sample records 130,000 or so clones, 83% being singletons. Time point given: baseline pretreatment blood. The treatment was: 15 Gy SBRT to primary tumor, nephrectomy 4 weeks later. The sample consisted of blood, taken from a patient whose treatment included radiotherapy and nephrectomy. Receptor source: a woman between 50 and 59 years old with renal cell carcinoma.

The chain uses TRBV2 and TRBJ2-3, with D possibly called TRBD1 or TRBD2 (5 bases each). The CDR3 runs 15 residues. CDR1 is SNHLY, CDR2 FYNNEI, per germline. With 5 bases removed from V and 0 bases from J, the gap between germline ends came to 12 bases. The DNA of the CDR3 is TGTGCCAGCAGTTCCCAGGGAGAGAGCACAGATACGCAGTATTTT. This translates into CASSSQGESTDTQYF.

J is TRBJ2-3 and V is TRBV7-9, with D unresolved. The germline V and J ends were trimmed by 3 bases and 4 bases, with 17 bases remaining between them. Germline V gene lookup returns CDR1 SEHNR and CDR2 FQNEAQ (reference sequence). The CDR3 runs 16 residues. CDR3 DNA: TGTGCCAGCAGCTTTACGCCAGACCCTGAGGCAGATACGCAGTATTTT. This codes for CASSFTPDPEADTQYF.

The J gene is TRBJ1-1, the V gene TRBV7-9; D call uncertain. The germline V gene encodes CDR1 SEHNR and CDR2 FQNEAQ (reference sequence). The CDR3 covers 13 residues. The V end was cut by 2 bases, the J end by 11 bases, with 15 bases between. The CDR3 DNA sequence: TGTGCCAGCAGCTTAACCACACCCTTCAGGGCTTTCTTT. Its translation is CASSLTTPFRAFF.

The rearrangement links TRBV7-2 to TRBJ1-2; 7 positions agree with TRBD1. Germline V gives CDR1 SGHTA, CDR2 FQGNSA. V gave up 8 bases and J gave up 4 bases; unmatched junction bases: 7. This CDR3 is built from 13 residues. CDR3 sequence reads: CASGTGAGYGYTF. In DNA form, the CDR3 reads TGTGCCAGCGGTACAGGGGCAGGCTATGGCTACACCTTC. The full variable domain, rest sourced from reference TRBV7-2 and TRBJ1-2, is GAGVSQSPSNKVTEKGKDVELRCDPISGHTALYWYRQSLGQGLEFLIYFQGNSAPDKSGLPSDRFSAERTGGSVSTLTIQRTQQEDSAVYLCASGTGAGYGYTFGSGTRLTVV.

This chain links TRBV5-1 with TRBJ2-3; D possibly corresponds to TRBD1 (5 bases). The ends were cut back, 0 bases at V and 4 bases at J, with 9 bases in the middle. CDR1 is SGHRS, CDR2 YFSETQ, per germline. This CDR3 region has 14 residues. The CDR3 reads CASSLAGIADTQYF. The CDR3 DNA sequence: TGCGCCAGCAGCTTGGCAGGGATCGCAGATACGCAGTATTTT. Together with reference TRBV5-1 and TRBJ2-3, the CDR3 gives the full variable domain: KAGVTQTPRYLIKTRGQQVTLSCSPISGHRSVSWYQQTPGQGLQFLFEYFSETQRNKGNFPGRFSGRQFSNSRSEMNVSTLELGDSALYLCASSLAGIADTQYFGPGTRLTVL.

V is TRBV19 and J is TRBJ2-3; 9 nucleotides agree with TRBD1. J gave up 9 bases and V 4 bases, and 5 bases lay outside the gene matches. CDR3 length equals 13 residues. CDR1 and CDR2 (germline): LNHDA, SQIVND (reference sequence). The CDR3 here is CASSSGTGNTQYF. The DNA of the CDR3 is TGTGCCAGTAGTAGCGGGACAGGGAACACGCAGTATTTT.

The chain combines TRBV29-1 with TRBJ2-3; D call uncertain. CDR1 and CDR2 (germline): SQVTM, ANQGSEA. This CDR3 contains 13 residues. The V gene lost 5 bases and the J gene lost 8 bases, with 17 bases spanning the gap. CDR3 sequence: CSVKRRLSGTQYF. CDR3 nucleotides: TGCAGCGTTAAACGACGCCTTTCGGGTACGCAGTATTTT.

The rearrangement links TRBV11-3 to TRBJ1-1; D is unclear. This CDR3 has 13 residues. V was trimmed by 1 base and J by 6 bases, leaving 9 bases between them. The germline V gene encodes CDR1 SGHNT and CDR2 YENEEA. The CDR3 region is CASSLVVSAEAFF. The CDR3 DNA follows: TGTGCCAGCAGCTTAGTTGTGAGTGCTGAAGCTTTCTTT.

The rearrangement uses TRBV18 and TRBJ2-4; 7 bases line up with TRBD1. CDR3 length equals 13 residues. Germline CDR1 reads KGHSH; CDR2 reads LQKENI. V trimming: 4 bases; J trimming: 9 bases; junction bases outside the gene matches: 6. DNA for the CDR3: TGTGCCAGCTCACTATCAGACAGGGCCATTCAGTACTTC. This gives the protein CASSLSDRAIQYF.

The rearrangement uses TRBV10-2 and TRBJ1-1, with 12 bases that match TRBD1. Germline lookup yields CDR1 WSHSY and CDR2 SAAADI. The CDR3 spans 13 residues. V lost 9 bases, J lost 11 bases, and 10 bases stayed unmatched. The CDR3 loop is CASAGTGGWGAFF. In DNA, the CDR3 is TGCGCCAGTGCCGGGACAGGGGGCTGGGGCGCTTTCTTT.

V usage is TRBV19 and J usage is TRBJ1-2; 8 positions agree with TRBD1. V lost 4 bases to trimming and J lost 3 bases; unmatched junction nucleotides: 4. The germline V gene has CDR1 LNHDA and CDR2 SQIVND (reference sequence). This CDR3 spans 14 amino acids. CDR3 sequence reads: CASSTQGDDYGYTF. The CDR3, as DNA: TGTGCCAGTAGTACACAGGGGGACGACTATGGCTACACCTTC.

This chain connects TRBV9 to TRBJ1-1; D is unclear. This CDR3 contains 14 residues. Germline CDR1 reads SGDLS; CDR2 reads YYNGEE. Trimming removed 0 bases at V and 4 bases at J, with 10 bases between. This CDR3 is CASSVGGSGTEAFF. In nucleotides, the CDR3 is TGTGCCAGCAGCGTAGGAGGGTCGGGCACTGAAGCTTTCTTT.

V is TRBV28 and J is TRBJ1-1; weak D call: TRBD1 (6 bases). Trimming cost V 6 bases and J 6 bases, with 8 bases left between them. Germline-derived CDR1 and CDR2 are MDHEN and SYDVKM. The CDR3 is 11 amino acids. The CDR3 loop reads CASRRTAEAFF. Here the CDR3 DNA reads TGTGCCAGCAGAAGGACAGCTGAAGCTTTCTTT. The variable domain in full, completed from reference TRBV28 and TRBJ1-1, reads DVKVTQSSRYLVKRTGEKVFLECVQDMDHENMFWYRQDPGLGLRLIYFSYDVKMKEKGDIPEGYSVSREKKERFSLILESASTNQTSMYLCASRRTAEAFFGQGTRLTVV.

This clone occurred a few times. This chain links TRBV5-1 with TRBJ2-3; no reliable D call. The CDR3 contains 13 residues. V was pared by 3 bases and J by 6 bases, with 11 bases between. In germline, CDR1 is SGHRS, CDR2 YFSETQ. The CDR3 here is CASSSNTPDTQYF. CDR3 sequence (DNA): TGCGCCAGCAGCTCAAATACGCCCGATACGCAGTATTTT. The full variable domain, its missing parts supplied by reference TRBV5-1 and TRBJ2-3, is KAGVTQTPRYLIKTRGQQVTLSCSPISGHRSVSWYQQTPGQGLQFLFEYFSETQRNKGNFPGRFSGRQFSNSRSEMNVSTLELGDSALYLCASSSNTPDTQYFGPGTRLTVL.

The chain has TRBV9 and TRBJ1-1; TRBD1 is a possible D gene (6 bases). Trimming stripped 4 bases from V and 1 base from J, with 17 bases between. CDR1 and CDR2 from the germline V gene are SGDLS and YYNGEE. The CDR3 consists of 16 residues. CDR3 coding DNA: TGTGCCAGCAGCCCGAGATCAGGGGCGAAGAACACTGAAGCTTTCTTT. Encoded protein: CASSPRSGAKNTEAFF.

The chain combines TRBV10-3 with TRBJ2-7; 9 positions agree with TRBD2. The junction had 7 bases not matched to a gene; V was cut back by 6 bases and J by 7 bases. The germline V gene has CDR1 ENHRY and CDR2 SYGVKD. This CDR3 contains 13 residues. The CDR3 reads CAIRIAGVPEQYF. The CDR3 region has the DNA TGTGCCATCAGGATAGCGGGGGTCCCGGAGCAGTACTTC.

CDR3 in DNA: TGTGCCAGCAGTCCTGGACAGGGTAATTGGCAGCCCCAGCATTTT. Its protein product is CASSPGQGNWQPQHF. The chain combines TRBV28 with TRBJ1-5, with 8 bases aligning to TRBD1. CDR1 is MDHEN and CDR2 is SYDVKM in the germline V gene. V lost 5 bases to trimming and J lost 7 bases; unmatched junction nucleotides: 10. CDR3 size: 15 residues.

V and J are TRBV5-6 and TRBJ1-2; D remains ambiguous. This CDR3 is built from 15 residues. Germline V lookup: CDR1 SGHDT, CDR2 YYEEEE. V lost 4 bases to trimming and J lost 2 bases, with 15 bases between them. Here the CDR3 reads CASSPETEENYGYTF. The CDR3 region has the DNA TGTGCCAGCAGCCCCGAGACGGAGGAGAACTATGGCTACACCTTC.

This rearrangement joins TRBV5-8 to TRBJ1-1; D remains unclear. Germline CDR1 and CDR2: SGHTS and YDEGEE. Trimming cost V 1 base and J 3 bases, with 7 bases left between them. There are 13 residues in the CDR3. The DNA of the CDR3 is TGTGCCAGCAGCTTGAGGTGGGACACTGAAGCTTTCTTT. This encodes CASSLRWDTEAFF.

This chain joins TRBV20-1 and TRBJ2-1; D not certain. Trimming took off 3 bases at V and 5 bases at J, with 5 bases between the two ends. The CDR3 has 11 amino acids. The V gene's germline CDR1 is DFQATT and CDR2 SNEGSKA (reference sequence). As DNA, the CDR3 is TGCAGTGCTAGGGCGGACAATGAGCAGTTCTTC. Its translation is CSARADNEQFF.

This sequence joins TRBV5-6 and TRBJ2-1, with D possibly being TRBD2 (7 bases). The CDR3 spans 16 residues. Trimming cost V 3 bases and J 3 bases, with 16 bases left between them. Germline V CDR1 and CDR2: SGHDT, YYEEEE. Written as DNA, the CDR3 is TGTGCCAGCAGCTGGGGGCCAGCGGGGAGCTACAATGAGCAGTTCTTC. Translated, it gives CASSWGPAGSYNEQFF.

The genes are TRBV5-1 and TRBJ1-1; D not certain. CDR3 length: 14 amino acids. V was cut by 3 bases and J by 1 base, with 10 bases left in between. The V gene's germline CDR1 is SGHRS and CDR2 YFSETQ. CDR3 sequence: CASSSVTSNTEAFF. In DNA, the CDR3 is TGCGCCAGCAGCTCTGTTACATCGAACACTGAAGCTTTCTTT.

This chain connects TRBV5-1 to TRBJ1-4, with D perhaps matching TRBD1 (6 bases). The CDR3 is 15 residues long. Per the germline V gene, CDR1 is SGHRS and CDR2 is YFSETQ. Trimming pared 2 bases from V and 0 bases from J, leaving 8 bases between. The CDR3 sequence is CASSLTGSTNEKLFF. The CDR3 DNA reads TGCGCCAGCAGCTTAACAGGGTCAACTAATGAAAAACTGTTTTTT.

The rearrangement links TRBV7-6 to TRBJ2-1; D might be TRBD1 (6 bases). Germline-derived CDR1 and CDR2 are SGHVS and FNYEAQ. The V end lost 5 bases, the J end lost 12 bases, and 20 bases lay between the germline ends. This CDR3 spans 14 amino acids. The CDR3 sequence: CASSGKYRELGQFF. As DNA, the CDR3 is TGTGCCAGCAGCGGAAAGTACAGGGAATTAGGGCAGTTCTTC.

This chain links TRBV4-2 with TRBJ2-7; TRBD1 matches 9 bases. Germline CDR1 and CDR2: LGHNA and YNFKEQ. The CDR3 runs to 14 residues. V shed 4 bases, J shed 2 bases, and the junction held 3 bases outside the gene matches. This CDR3 is CASSRQGGTYEQYF. The CDR3 DNA follows: TGTGCCAGCAGCCGACAGGGGGGGACCTACGAGCAGTACTTC.

This chain uses TRBV6-6 with TRBJ1-2; D remains unclear. Germline V CDR1 and CDR2: MNHNY, SVGAGI (reference sequence). Deletions cut 4 bases from V and 4 bases from J, with 13 bases between. The CDR3 contains 14 residues. The CDR3 spells CASSSQASIYGYTF. Here the CDR3 DNA reads TGTGCCAGCAGTTCGCAGGCCAGCATCTATGGCTACACCTTC.

The V gene is TRBV7-2, the J gene TRBJ2-1, with no clear D. Deletions cut 3 bases from V and 6 bases from J, with 9 bases between. Germline V lookup: CDR1 SGHTA, CDR2 FQGNSA. CDR3 length: 13 residues. The CDR3 here is CASSFMTGNEQFF. The DNA of the CDR3 is TGTGCCAGCAGCTTCATGACTGGCAATGAGCAGTTCTTC.

V usage is TRBV6-5 and J usage is TRBJ1-2; 7 bases agree with TRBD1. Germline CDR1 is MNHEY and CDR2 is SVGAGI. V was clipped by 6 bases and J by 6 bases; unmatched bases: 7. The CDR3 length is 13 residues. The CDR3: CASSSQGRNGYTF. In DNA, the CDR3 is TGTGCCAGCAGCTCACAGGGGAGGAATGGCTACACCTTC.

The V and J genes are TRBV5-6 and TRBJ1-6; perhaps TRBD1 as D (5 bases). Trimming shortened V by 4 bases and J by 4 bases, and 12 bases separated the two germline ends. This CDR3 has 15 amino acids. Germline-derived CDR1 and CDR2 are SGHDT and YYEEEE. CDR3: CASSDLGDYNSPLHF. In DNA, the CDR3 is TGTGCCAGCAGCGACCTGGGGGATTATAATTCACCCCTCCACTTT.

The gene calls are TRBV6-5 and TRBJ1-2, with D possibly matching TRBD1 (6 bases). The CDR3 covers 14 residues. V was pared by 5 bases and J by 7 bases, with 17 bases between. Germline V gene lookup returns CDR1 MNHEY and CDR2 SVGAGI. This chain's CDR3 is CASSPGQLDGGYTF. As DNA, the CDR3 is TGTGCCAGCAGTCCCGGACAGCTCGACGGTGGCTACACCTTC.

The genes are TRBV25-1 and TRBJ2-3; D call uncertain. The V end lost 0 bases, the J end lost 1 base, and 11 bases lay between the germline ends. The CDR3 is 16 residues long. Germline CDR1 reads MGHDK; CDR2 reads SYGVNS. As DNA, the CDR3 is TGTGCCAGCAGTGAATATATGAGCTTTGGCACAGATACGCAGTATTTT. As protein: CASSEYMSFGTDTQYF.